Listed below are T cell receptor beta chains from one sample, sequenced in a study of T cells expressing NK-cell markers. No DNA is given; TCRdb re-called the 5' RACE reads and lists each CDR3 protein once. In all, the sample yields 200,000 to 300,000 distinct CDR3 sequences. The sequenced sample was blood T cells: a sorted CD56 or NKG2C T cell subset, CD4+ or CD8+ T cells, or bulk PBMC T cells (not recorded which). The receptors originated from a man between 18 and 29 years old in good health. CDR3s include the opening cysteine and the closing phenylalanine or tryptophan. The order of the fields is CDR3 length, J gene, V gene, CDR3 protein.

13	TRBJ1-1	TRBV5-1	CASSLVRGREAFF
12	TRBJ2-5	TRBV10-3	CAIAHREETQYF
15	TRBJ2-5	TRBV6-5	CASSLGQDLVETQYF
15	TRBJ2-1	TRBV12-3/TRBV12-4	CASSSGLQTYNEQFF
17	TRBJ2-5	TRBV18	CASSPLAGEGVGETQYF
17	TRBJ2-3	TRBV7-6	CASSVAPSAGGPDTQYF
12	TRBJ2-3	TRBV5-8	CASSGNTDTQYF
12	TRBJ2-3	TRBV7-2	CASMRSTDTQYF
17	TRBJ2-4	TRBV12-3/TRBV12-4	CASSFASGGGAKNIQYF
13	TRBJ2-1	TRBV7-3	CASSPGPSNEQFF
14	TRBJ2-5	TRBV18	CASSRSGRDETQYF
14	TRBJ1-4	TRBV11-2	CASSPGRNNEKLFF
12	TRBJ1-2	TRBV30	CAWSVPGYGYTF
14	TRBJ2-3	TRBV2	CASSPDRGADTQYF
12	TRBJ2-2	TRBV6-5	CASSPFPGELFF
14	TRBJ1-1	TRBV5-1	CASSLSGPYTEAFF
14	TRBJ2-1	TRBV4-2	CASSRGGTDNEQFF
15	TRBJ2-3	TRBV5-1	CASSLAGVETDTQYF
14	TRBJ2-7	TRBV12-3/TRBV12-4	CASNPGGVPYEQYF
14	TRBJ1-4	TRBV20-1	CSARGQDTSEKLFF
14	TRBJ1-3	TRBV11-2	CASSSRTPGNTIYF
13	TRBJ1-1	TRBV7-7	CASSPYVNTEAFF